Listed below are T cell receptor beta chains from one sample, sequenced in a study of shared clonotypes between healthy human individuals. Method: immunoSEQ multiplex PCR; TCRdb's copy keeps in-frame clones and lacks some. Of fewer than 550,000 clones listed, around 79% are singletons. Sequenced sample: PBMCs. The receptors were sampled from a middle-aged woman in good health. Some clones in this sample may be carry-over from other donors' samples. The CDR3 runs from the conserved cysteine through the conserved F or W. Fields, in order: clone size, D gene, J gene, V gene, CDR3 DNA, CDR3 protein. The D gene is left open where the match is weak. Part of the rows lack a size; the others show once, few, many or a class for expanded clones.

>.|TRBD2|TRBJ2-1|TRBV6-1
TGTGCCAGCAGTGACATTAGCGGGAGGGCCGTCAATGAGCAGTTCTTC
CASSDISGRAVNEQFF
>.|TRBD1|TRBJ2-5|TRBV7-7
TGTGCCAGCAGCCGGGACAGGGGGCAAGAGACCCAGTACTTC
CASSRDRGQETQYF
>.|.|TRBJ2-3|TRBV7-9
TGTGCCAGCAGCTTAATTACGGACACAGATACGCAGTATTTT
CASSLITDTDTQYF
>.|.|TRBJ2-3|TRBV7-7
TGTGCTAGCAGTCGGGACACCACAGATACGCAGTATTTT
CASSRDTTDTQYF
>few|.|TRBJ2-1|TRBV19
TGTGCCAGTAACTCGGGGGCTTACAATGAGCAGTTCTTC
CASNSGAYNEQFF
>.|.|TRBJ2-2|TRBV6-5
TGTGCCAGCAGCCGAGGGCCTACCGGGGAGCTGTTTTTT
CASSRGPTGELFF
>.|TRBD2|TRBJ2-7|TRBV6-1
TGTGCCAGCAGTGATCTAGCGGGGACGGGAGGGGGCGAGCAGTACTTC
CASSDLAGTGGGEQYF
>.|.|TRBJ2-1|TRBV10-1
TGCGCCAGCAGTGAGTCGATGGCTGTATCCTACAATGAGCAGTTCTTC
CASSESMAVSYNEQFF
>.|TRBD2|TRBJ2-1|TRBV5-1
TGCGCCAGCAGCTTGGCAGCCGGGACTACAGGTTACAATGAGCAGTTCTTC
CASSLAAGTTGYNEQFF
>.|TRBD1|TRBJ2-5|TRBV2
TGTGCCAGCAGCGTGACAGGGACGATGCAGTACTTC
CASSVTGTMQYF
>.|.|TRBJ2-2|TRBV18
TGTGCCAGCTCATCGACGACGAACACCGGGGAGCTGTTTTTT
CASSSTTNTGELFF
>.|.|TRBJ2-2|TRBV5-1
TGCGCCAGCAGCTTGGATTTTCCAGGGCCCGGGGAGCTGTTTTTT
CASSLDFPGPGELFF
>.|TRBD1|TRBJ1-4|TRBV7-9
TGTGCCAGCAGCCGCCGGACAGGGCCTTTTGAAAAACTGTTTTTT
CASSRRTGPFEKLFF
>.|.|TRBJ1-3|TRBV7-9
TGTGCCAGCAGCCCCTATGATTCGGCGGGGGGAAACACCATATATTTT
CASSPYDSAGGNTIYF
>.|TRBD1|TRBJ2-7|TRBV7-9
TGTGCCAGCAGCTTAATGGGACAGGGCGGCGACGAGCAGTACTTC
CASSLMGQGGDEQYF
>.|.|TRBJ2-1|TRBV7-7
TGTGCTAGCAGCTTAAATCCCTCGGGAGACGAGCAGTTCTTC
CASSLNPSGDEQFF
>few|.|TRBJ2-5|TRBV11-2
TGTGCCAGCAGCTTAGATGGAGCCTCAGGGCTGGAGGAGACCCAGTACTTC
CASSLDGASGLEETQYF
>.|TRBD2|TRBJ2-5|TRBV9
TGTGCCAGCAGCGTAGGCGCTAGCGGGACTGAAGAGACCCAGTACTTC
CASSVGASGTEETQYF
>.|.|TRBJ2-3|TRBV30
TGTGCCTGGAGTGTCGGAGGGGGGACTCTTAGCACAGATACGCAGTATTTT
CAWSVGGGTLSTDTQYF
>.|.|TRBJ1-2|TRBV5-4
TGTGCCAGCAGCCCGGGGGGTGGGGCTGGCTATGGCTACACCTTC
CASSPGGGAGYGYTF
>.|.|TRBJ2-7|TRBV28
TGTGCCAGCAGTTTTACTACCGGAGAGCAGTACTTC
CASSFTTGEQYF
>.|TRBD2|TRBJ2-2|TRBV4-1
TGCGCCAGCAGCCAGACCCTGGGGCTAGCGGGATCGAACACCGGGGAGCTGTTTTTT
CASSQTLGLAGSNTGELFF
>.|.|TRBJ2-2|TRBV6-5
TGTGCCAGCCGGCCGCGGAACACCGGGGAGCTGTTTTTT
CASRPRNTGELFF
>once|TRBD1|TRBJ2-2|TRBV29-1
TGCAGCGCCCAACAGGGGGTGAACACCGGGGAGCTGTTTTTT
CSAQQGVNTGELFF
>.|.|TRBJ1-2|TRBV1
TGCACCAGCAGCTCCACCCGGGACAGGGGGCAACTTCGCTACTATGGCTACACCTTC
CTSSSTRDRGQLRYYGYTF
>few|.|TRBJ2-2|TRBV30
TGTGCCTGGAGTGTAGCGACTTACAACACCGGGGAGCTGTTTTTT
CAWSVATYNTGELFF
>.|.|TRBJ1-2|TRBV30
TGTGCCTGGAGTGTAACCCTCTATGGCTACACCTTC
CAWSVTLYGYTF
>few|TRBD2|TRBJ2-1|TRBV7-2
TGTGCCAGCAGCTTGGGACTAGCGGGAGGGACGGAGCAGTTCTTC
CASSLGLAGGTEQFF
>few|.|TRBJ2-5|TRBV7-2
TGTGCCAGCAGCTTAAGGCCGGGACGGCAAGAGACCCAGTACTTC
CASSLRPGRQETQYF
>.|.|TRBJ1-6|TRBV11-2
TGTGCCAGCAGCCTAGAAGGGAATTCACCCCTCCACTTT
CASSLEGNSPLHF
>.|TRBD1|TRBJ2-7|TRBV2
TGTGCCAGCAGTGATGGACAGGGGGGGATAATGGAGCAGTACTTC
CASSDGQGGIMEQYF
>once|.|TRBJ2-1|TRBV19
TGTGCCAGTAGACTTAGGCTAGTAGGGACTAATGAGCAGTTCTTC
CASRLRLVGTNEQFF